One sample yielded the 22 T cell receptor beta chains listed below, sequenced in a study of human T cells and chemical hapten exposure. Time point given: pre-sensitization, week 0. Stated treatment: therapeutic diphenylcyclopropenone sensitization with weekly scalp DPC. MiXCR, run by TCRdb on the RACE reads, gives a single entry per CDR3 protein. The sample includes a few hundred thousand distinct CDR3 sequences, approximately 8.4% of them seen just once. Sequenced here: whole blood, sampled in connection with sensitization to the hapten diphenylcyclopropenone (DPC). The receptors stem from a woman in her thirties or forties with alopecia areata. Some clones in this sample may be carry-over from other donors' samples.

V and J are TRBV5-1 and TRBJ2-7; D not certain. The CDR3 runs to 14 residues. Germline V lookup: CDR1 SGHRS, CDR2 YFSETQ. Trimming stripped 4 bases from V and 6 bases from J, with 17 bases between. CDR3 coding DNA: TGCGCCAGCAGCCCGGACGGAATCGCCGCCGAGCAGTACTTC. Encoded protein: CASSPDGIAAEQYF.

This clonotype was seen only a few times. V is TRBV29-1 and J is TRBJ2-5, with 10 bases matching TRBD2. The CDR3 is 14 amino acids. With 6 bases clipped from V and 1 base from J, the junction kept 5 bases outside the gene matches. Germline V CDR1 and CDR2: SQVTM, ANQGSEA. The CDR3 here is CSVPSGRTQETQYF. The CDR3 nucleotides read TGCAGCGTCCCTAGCGGGAGAACCCAAGAGACCCAGTACTTC.

The CDR3 here is CASSQDRREAFF. Here the CDR3 DNA reads TGTGCCAGCAGCCAGGACCGGAGGGAAGCTTTCTTT. The chain is built from TRBV28 and TRBJ1-1; D gene ambiguous. CDR1 MDHEN and CDR2 SYDVKM come from the germline V gene. The length of the CDR3 is 12 residues. V was clipped by 6 bases and J by 8 bases, with 13 bases between them.

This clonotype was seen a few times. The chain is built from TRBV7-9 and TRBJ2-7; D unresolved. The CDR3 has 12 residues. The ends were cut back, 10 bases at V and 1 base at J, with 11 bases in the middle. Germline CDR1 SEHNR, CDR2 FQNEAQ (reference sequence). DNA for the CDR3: TGTGCCATTCGCCCCGGGTCCTACGAGCAGTACTTC. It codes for CAIRPGSYEQYF.

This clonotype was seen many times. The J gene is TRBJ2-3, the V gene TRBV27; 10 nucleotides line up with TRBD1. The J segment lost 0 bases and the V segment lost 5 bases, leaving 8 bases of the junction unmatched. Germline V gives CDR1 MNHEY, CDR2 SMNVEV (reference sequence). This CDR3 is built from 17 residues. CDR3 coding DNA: TGTGCCAGCAGTAGCCGGGACAGGGGTTCTAGCACAGATACGCAGTATTTT. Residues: CASSSRDRGSSTDTQYF.

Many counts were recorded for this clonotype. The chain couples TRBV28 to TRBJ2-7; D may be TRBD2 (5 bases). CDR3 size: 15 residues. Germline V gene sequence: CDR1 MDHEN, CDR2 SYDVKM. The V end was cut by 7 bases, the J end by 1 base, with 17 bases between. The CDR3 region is CASTALGIASYEQYF. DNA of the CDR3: TGTGCCAGCACTGCACTAGGAATAGCTTCCTACGAGCAGTACTTC.

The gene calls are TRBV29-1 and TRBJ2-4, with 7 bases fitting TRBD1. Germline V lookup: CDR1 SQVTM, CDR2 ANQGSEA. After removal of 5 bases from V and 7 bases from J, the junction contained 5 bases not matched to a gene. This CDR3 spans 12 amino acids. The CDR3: CSVKTGYNIQYF. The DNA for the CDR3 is TGCAGCGTTAAGACAGGGTATAACATTCAGTACTTC.

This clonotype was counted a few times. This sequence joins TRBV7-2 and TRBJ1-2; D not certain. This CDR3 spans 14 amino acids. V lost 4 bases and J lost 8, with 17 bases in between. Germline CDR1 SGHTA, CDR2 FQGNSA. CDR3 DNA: TGTGCCAGCAGCTCCTGGATTTCTAGCGGGGGCTACACCTTC. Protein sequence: CASSSWISSGGYTF.

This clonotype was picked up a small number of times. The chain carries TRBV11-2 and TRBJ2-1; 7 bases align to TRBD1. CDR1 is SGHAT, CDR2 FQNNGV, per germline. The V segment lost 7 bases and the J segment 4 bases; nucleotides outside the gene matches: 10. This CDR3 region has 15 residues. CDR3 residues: CASTRGGQSYNEQFF. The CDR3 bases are TGTGCCAGCACCCGAGGGGGACAGAGTTACAATGAGCAGTTCTTC.

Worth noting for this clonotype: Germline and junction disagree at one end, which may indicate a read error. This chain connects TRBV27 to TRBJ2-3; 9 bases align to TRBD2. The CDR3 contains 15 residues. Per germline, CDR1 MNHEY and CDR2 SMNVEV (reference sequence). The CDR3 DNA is TGTGCCAGCAGTTTCATAGCGGGGGCCACAAATACGCAGTATTTT. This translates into CASSFIAGATNTQYF.

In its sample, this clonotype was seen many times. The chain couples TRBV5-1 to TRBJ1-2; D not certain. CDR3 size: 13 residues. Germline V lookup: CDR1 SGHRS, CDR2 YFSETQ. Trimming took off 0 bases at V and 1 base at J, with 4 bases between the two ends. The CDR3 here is CASSLGDNYGYTF. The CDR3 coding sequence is TGCGCCAGCAGCTTGGGAGATAACTATGGCTACACCTTC.

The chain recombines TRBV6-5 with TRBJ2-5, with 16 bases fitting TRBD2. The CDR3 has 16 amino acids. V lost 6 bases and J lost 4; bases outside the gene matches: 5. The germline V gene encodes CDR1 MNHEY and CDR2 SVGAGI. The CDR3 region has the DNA TGTGCCAGCAGGGGACTAGCGGGAGGGCCGGCAGAGACCCAGTACTTC. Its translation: CASRGLAGGPAETQYF.

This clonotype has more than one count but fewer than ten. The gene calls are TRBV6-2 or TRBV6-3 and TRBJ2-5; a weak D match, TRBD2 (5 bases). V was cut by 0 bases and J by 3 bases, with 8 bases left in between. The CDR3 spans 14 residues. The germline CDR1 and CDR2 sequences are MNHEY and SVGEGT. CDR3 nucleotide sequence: TGTGCCAGCAGTTACTCTCTAGCAGAAGAGACCCAGTACTTC. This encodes CASSYSLAEETQYF.

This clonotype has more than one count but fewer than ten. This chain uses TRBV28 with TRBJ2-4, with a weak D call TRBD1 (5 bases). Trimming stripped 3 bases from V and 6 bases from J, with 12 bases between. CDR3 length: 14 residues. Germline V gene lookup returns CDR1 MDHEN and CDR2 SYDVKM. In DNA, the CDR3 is TGTGCCAGCAGTTTTGGGGCCAATTTAAACATTCAGTACTTC. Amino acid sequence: CASSFGANLNIQYF.

The CDR3: CSAELAGGLDTQYF. CDR3 in DNA: TGCAGTGCTGAGCTAGCGGGAGGTCTAGATACGCAGTATTTT. V is TRBV20-1 and J is TRBJ2-3; 11 nucleotides align to TRBD2. Per germline, CDR1 DFQATT and CDR2 SNEGSKA (reference sequence). J was trimmed by 5 bases and V by 5 bases; bases with no gene match: 6. CDR3 size: 14 residues.

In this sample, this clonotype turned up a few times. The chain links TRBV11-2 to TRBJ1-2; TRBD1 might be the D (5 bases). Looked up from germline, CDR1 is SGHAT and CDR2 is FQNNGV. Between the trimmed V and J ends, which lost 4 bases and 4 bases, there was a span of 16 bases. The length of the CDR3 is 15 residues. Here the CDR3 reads CASSSGQPGAYGYTF. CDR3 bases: TGTGCCAGCAGCTCAGGGCAGCCAGGAGCCTATGGCTACACCTTC.

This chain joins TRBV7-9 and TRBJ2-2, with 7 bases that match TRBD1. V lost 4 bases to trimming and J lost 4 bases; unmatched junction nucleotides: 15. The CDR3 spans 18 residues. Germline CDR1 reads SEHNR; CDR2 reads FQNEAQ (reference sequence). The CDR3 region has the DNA TGTGCCAGCAGCTCCGGGACAGACTCTAGGTCGGGCACCGGGGAGCTGTTTTTT. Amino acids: CASSSGTDSRSGTGELFF.

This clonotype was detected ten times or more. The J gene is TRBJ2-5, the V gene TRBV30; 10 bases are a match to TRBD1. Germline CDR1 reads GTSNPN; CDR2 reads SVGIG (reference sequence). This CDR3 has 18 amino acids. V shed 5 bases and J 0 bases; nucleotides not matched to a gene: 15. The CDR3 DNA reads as TGTGCCTGGTATTCCGGGACAGGGGTCGCACTGTACCAAGAGACCCAGTACTTC. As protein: CAWYSGTGVALYQETQYF.

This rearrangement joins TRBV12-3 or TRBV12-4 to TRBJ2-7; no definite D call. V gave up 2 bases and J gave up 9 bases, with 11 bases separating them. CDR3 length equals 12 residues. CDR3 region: CASSLMDRRQYF. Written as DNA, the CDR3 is TGTGCCAGCAGTTTAATGGATAGGAGGCAGTACTTC.

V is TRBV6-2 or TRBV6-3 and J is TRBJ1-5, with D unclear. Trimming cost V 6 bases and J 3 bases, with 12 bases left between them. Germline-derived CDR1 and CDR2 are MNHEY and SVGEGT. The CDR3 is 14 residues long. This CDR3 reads CASSRGSYNQPQHF. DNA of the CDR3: TGTGCCAGCAGCCGCGGGTCCTACAATCAGCCCCAGCATTTT.

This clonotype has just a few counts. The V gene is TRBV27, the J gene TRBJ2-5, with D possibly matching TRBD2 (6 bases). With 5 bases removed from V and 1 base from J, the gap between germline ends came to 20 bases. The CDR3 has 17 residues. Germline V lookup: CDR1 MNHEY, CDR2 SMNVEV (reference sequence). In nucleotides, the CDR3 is TGTGCCAGCAGTCCCCCCGGGCCGACTAGTTCCCAAGAGACCCAGTACTTC. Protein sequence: CASSPPGPTSSQETQYF.

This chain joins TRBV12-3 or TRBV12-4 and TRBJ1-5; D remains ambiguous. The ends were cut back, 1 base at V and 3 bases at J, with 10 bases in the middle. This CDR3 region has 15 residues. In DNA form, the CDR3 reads TGTGCCAGCAGTTTAGGGTCAGTGGACAATCAGCCCCAGCATTTT. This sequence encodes CASSLGSVDNQPQHF.